These 22 T cell receptor beta chains originate from one sample sequenced in a study of shared clonotypes between healthy human individuals. TCRdb keeps only in-frame clones here, not all; method: immunoSEQ multiplex PCR. The sample shows about a million clones, about 70% of them seen only once. The sample taken for sequencing was memory CD4+ T cells sorted from blood. The subset was: CD45RA-negative fraction. The receptors stem from a man younger than 30 in good health.

This clone occurred many times. This CDR3 is also generated by other DNA sequences in the sample. This chain uses TRBV5-4 with TRBJ1-6; 7 nucleotides line up with TRBD1. With V trimmed by 2 bases and J by 7 bases, 3 bases remained unmatched. The CDR3 consists of 14 residues. Germline V CDR1 and CDR2: SGHNT, YYREEE (reference sequence). The chain's CDR3 is CASSFEGANSPLHF. The CDR3 DNA follows: TGTGCCAGCAGCTTTGAGGGGGCGAATTCACCCCTCCACTTT.

The chain uses TRBV5-8 and TRBJ1-3; D gene unclear. Germline V CDR1 and CDR2: SGHTS, YDEGEE. The length of the CDR3 is 15 residues. V was trimmed by 0 bases and J by 2 bases, leaving 9 bases between them. The chain's CDR3 is CASSLEVLAGNTIYF. The CDR3 bases are TGTGCCAGCAGCTTGGAAGTCCTTGCTGGAAACACCATATATTTT.

The V and J genes are TRBV5-1 and TRBJ2-7, with TRBD2 as a possible D gene (6 bases). Trimming cost V 4 bases and J 4 bases, with 12 bases left between them. Germline CDR1 and CDR2: SGHRS and YFSETQ. The CDR3 is 13 residues long. CDR3 nucleotide sequence: TGCGCCAGCAGCGATTTTGCGGGGTACGAGCAGTACTTC. It translates to CASSDFAGYEQYF. The whole variable domain, remainder taken from reference TRBV5-1 and TRBJ2-7, is KAGVTQTPRYLIKTRGQQVTLSCSPISGHRSVSWYQQTPGQGLQFLFEYFSETQRNKGNFPGRFSGRQFSNSRSEMNVSTLELGDSALYLCASSDFAGYEQYFGPGTRLTVT.

The V call is TRBV2, the J call TRBJ1-4, with 8 bases fitting TRBD1. Trimming cost V 5 bases and J 8 bases; bases outside gene matches: 10. The CDR3 runs to 15 residues. Germline loops: CDR1 SNHLY, CDR2 FYNNEI. This CDR3 is CASSNSGGAAEKLFF. The CDR3 DNA sequence: TGTGCCAGCAGTAATTCAGGGGGCGCGGCAGAAAAACTGTTTTTT.

The rearrangement links TRBV25-1 to TRBJ1-6, with D possibly matching TRBD1 (6 bases). The CDR3 contains 16 residues. V lost 6 bases to trimming and J lost 10 bases, with 22 bases between them. Germline V gene sequence: CDR1 MGHDK, CDR2 SYGVNS. CDR3 nucleotide sequence: TGTGCCAGCAGGGACGCGCTAGGGACAATCTGGTCACCCCTCCACTTT. As protein: CASRDALGTIWSPLHF.

The chain recombines TRBV6-4 with TRBJ2-2, with D uncertain. Trimming stripped 2 bases from V and 8 bases from J, with 9 bases between. The CDR3 is 13 amino acids. Germline CDR1 MRHNA, CDR2 SNTAGT. In DNA, the CDR3 is TGTGCCAGCAGTGACCAGGCCCTAGGGGAGCTGTTTTTT. Translation: CASSDQALGELFF.

The gene calls are TRBV7-9 and TRBJ2-1; D is uncertain. The CDR3 has 11 amino acids. The germline gives CDR1 SEHNR, CDR2 FQNEAQ (reference sequence). Trimming shortened V by 3 bases and J by 5 bases, and 2 bases separated the two germline ends. The CDR3 sequence: CASSLNNEQFF. In DNA, the CDR3 is TGTGCCAGCAGCTTGAACAATGAGCAGTTCTTC.

The chain couples TRBV28 to TRBJ1-2; unclear D gene. CDR1 and CDR2 from the germline V gene are MDHEN and SYDVKM. This CDR3 spans 15 amino acids. The V end was cut by 6 bases, the J end by 4 bases, with 18 bases between. CDR3: CASSSAEGWGYGYTF. The CDR3 region has the DNA TGTGCCAGCAGCTCCGCCGAGGGCTGGGGCTATGGCTACACCTTC.

The chain combines TRBV7-2 with TRBJ2-7; 7 nucleotides agree with TRBD1. The V and J ends lost 5 bases and 6 bases, in that order; junction bases with no gene match: 10. The CDR3 totals 14 residues. Looked up from germline, CDR1 is SGHTA and CDR2 is FQGNSA. The CDR3 DNA is TGTGCCAGCAGCCGGAACAGGGGCGAGGGCGAGCAGTACTTC. Translation gives CASSRNRGEGEQYF.

Points on this clone: A far larger clone is a single base away, which makes a read error likely. Other DNA sequences in the same sample also yield this CDR3. The chain carries TRBV14 and TRBJ2-7, with D possibly matching TRBD1 (5 bases). Germline V lookup: CDR1 SGHDN, CDR2 FVKESK. The CDR3 extends over 14 amino acids. The CDR3 DNA follows: TGTGCCAGCAGCCCTGAGACAGCTTCCTACGAGCAATACTTC. Protein sequence: CASSPETASYEQYF.

This sequence joins TRBV28 and TRBJ2-7; D gene ambiguous. Trimming stripped 10 bases from V and 4 bases from J, with 8 bases between. This CDR3 contains 10 residues. From germline, CDR1 is MDHEN and CDR2 SYDVKM. The CDR3 sequence: CATNRYEQYF. Here the CDR3 DNA reads TGTGCCACCAATCGATACGAGCAGTACTTC.

The chain combines TRBV5-1 with TRBJ2-7; TRBD2 is a possible D gene (6 bases). Trimming took 4 bases from V and 2 from J, leaving 13 bases between them. Per the germline V gene, CDR1 is SGHRS and CDR2 is YFSETQ. The CDR3 extends over 14 amino acids. Written as DNA, the CDR3 is TGCGCCAGCAGCCCGGGACTCCGGACCTACGAGCAGTACTTC. Protein: CASSPGLRTYEQYF.

In this sample, this clone turned up once. The chain employs TRBV7-8 and TRBJ2-7; D remains ambiguous. The germline CDR1 and CDR2 sequences are SGHVS and FQNEAQ. The CDR3 spans 14 residues. Trimming took off 5 bases at V and 2 bases at J, with 13 bases between the two ends. This CDR3 reads CASSPSRWAYEQYF. As DNA, the CDR3 is TGTGCCAGCAGCCCAAGTCGATGGGCCTACGAGCAGTACTTC.

The chain uses TRBV21-1 and TRBJ2-2; TRBD2 is the table's D call, not checked against the DNA. TRBV21-1 is flagged as a pseudogene. The CDR3 contains 16 residues. As DNA, the CDR3 is TGTGCCAGCACGTTGGTGCTCGGGATTCACACCGGGGAGCTGTTTTTT. This gives the protein CASTLVLGIHTGELFF.

In its sample, this clone was seen once. The chain is built from TRBV7-3 and TRBJ2-1, with 12 positions matching TRBD2. Germline V gene lookup returns CDR1 SGHTA and CDR2 FQGTGA. CDR3 length equals 15 residues. V was clipped by 5 bases and J by 7 bases; unmatched bases: 6. The CDR3 sequence is CASSPSSGGVNEQFF. The CDR3 DNA follows: TGTGCCAGCAGCCCATCTAGCGGGGGGGTAAATGAGCAGTTCTTC.

Here the CDR3 DNA reads TGTGCCAGCAGCTTGTGGGGGTTTGAGACCCAGTACTTC. Protein sequence: CASSLWGFETQYF. The gene calls are TRBV5-4 and TRBJ2-5; tentatively, D is TRBD1 or TRBD2 (5 bases each). The germline V gene has CDR1 SGHNT and CDR2 YYREEE (reference sequence). The CDR3 is 13 residues long. V lost 1 base and J lost 5, with 9 bases in between.

This chain links TRBV5-1 with TRBJ2-5, with TRBD1 matching over 7 bases. CDR1 and CDR2 (germline): SGHRS, YFSETQ. This CDR3 has 14 residues. Losses at the gene ends were 0 bases for V and 9 bases for J; bases not matched to a gene: 8. DNA of the CDR3: TGCGCCAGCAGCTTGGATAGTTTAGGGACAGCCCAGTACTTC. As protein: CASSLDSLGTAQYF.

This chain connects TRBV7-6 to TRBJ1-6; D uncertain. There are 14 residues in the CDR3. V was pared by 5 bases and J by 6 bases, with 11 bases between. Germline V lookup: CDR1 SGHVS, CDR2 FNYEAQ. The CDR3 DNA reads TGTGCCAGCAGCCCCATGAGTGCTAATTCACCCCTCCACTTT. Translation gives CASSPMSANSPLHF.

This rearrangement joins TRBV25-1 to TRBJ1-4, with D perhaps matching TRBD1 (6 bases). Germline CDR1 and CDR2: MGHDK and SYGVNS. V lost 5 bases to trimming and J lost 6 bases, with 16 bases between them. The CDR3 covers 15 residues. CDR3 coding DNA: TGTGCCAGCAGTCGCCCCGGACAGATTTATGAAAAACTGTTTTTT. The encoded protein is CASSRPGQIYEKLFF.

This clone is a singleton in its sample. V is TRBV6-6 and J is TRBJ2-1, with D perhaps matching TRBD2 (6 bases). V lost 7 bases to trimming and J lost 0 bases, with 13 bases between them. CDR3 length: 15 amino acids. The germline V gene encodes CDR1 MNHNY and CDR2 SVGAGI (reference sequence). The CDR3 sequence is CASTMDYHSYNEQFF. For the CDR3, the DNA is TGTGCCAGCACCATGGACTACCACTCCTACAATGAGCAGTTCTTC.

Concerning this clone: Other DNA sequences of this sample code for an identical CDR3. The chain employs TRBV18 and TRBJ1-5; D unclear. The CDR3 is made up of 13 amino acids. The germline gives CDR1 KGHSH, CDR2 LQKENI. V was pared by 3 bases and J by 4 bases, with 7 bases between. CDR3 sequence: CASSPEGNQPQHF. Written as DNA, the CDR3 is TGTGCCAGCTCACCCGAAGGGAATCAGCCCCAGCATTTT.

The sample holds one count of this clone. The chain recombines TRBV7-9 with TRBJ1-3; D remains unclear. In germline, CDR1 is SEHNR, CDR2 FQNEAQ (reference sequence). There are 13 residues in the CDR3. V was trimmed by 7 bases and J by 0 bases, leaving 7 bases between them. The CDR3 reads CASIGYSGNTIYF. The CDR3, as DNA: TGTGCCAGCATTGGGTACTCTGGAAACACCATATATTTT.